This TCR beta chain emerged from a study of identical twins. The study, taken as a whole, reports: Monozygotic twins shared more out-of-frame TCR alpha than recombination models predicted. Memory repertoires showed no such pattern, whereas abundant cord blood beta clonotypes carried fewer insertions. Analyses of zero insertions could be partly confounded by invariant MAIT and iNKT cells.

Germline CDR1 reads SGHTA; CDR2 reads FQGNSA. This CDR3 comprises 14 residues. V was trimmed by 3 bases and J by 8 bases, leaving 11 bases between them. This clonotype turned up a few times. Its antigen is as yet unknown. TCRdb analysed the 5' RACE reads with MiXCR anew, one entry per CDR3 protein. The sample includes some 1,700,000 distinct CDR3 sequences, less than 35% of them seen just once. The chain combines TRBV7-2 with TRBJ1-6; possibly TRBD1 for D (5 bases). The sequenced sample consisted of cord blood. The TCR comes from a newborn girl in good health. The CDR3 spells CASSLHRTYSPLHF. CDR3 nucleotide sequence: TGTGCCAGCAGCTTGCACAGGACTTATTCACCCCTCCACTTT.